This T cell receptor beta chain was obtained from a study of T cell clonality in common variable immunodeficiency. Sequenced by immunoSEQ multiplex PCR; TCRdb stores in-frame clones only, minus some. The sample yields about 52,000 clones, without any singletons. The V gene lost 8 bases and the J gene lost 2 bases, with 13 bases spanning the gap. The germline V gene has CDR1 SGHAT and CDR2 FQNNGV. The CDR3 length is 13 residues. At least ten counts were recorded for this clone. Coverage ceases 3 residues before the CDR3 finishes, and the germline J gene fills in the end. The chain couples TRBV11-2 to TRBJ2-7, with D hard to call. The sample was peripheral blood mononuclear cells. The receptor's source is a person aged 18 to 75 in good health. The covered CDR3 bases are TGTGCCAGCGCGGTAGGCGGAACCTACGAG. Translated: CASAVGGTYE. The entire CDR3 is CASAVGGTYEQYF. The full variable domain, its missing parts supplied by reference TRBV11-2 and TRBJ2-7, is EAGVAQSPRYKIIEKRQSVAFWCNPISGHATLYWYQQILGQGPKLLIQFQNNGVVDDSQLPKDRFSAERLKGVDSTLKIQPAKLEDSAVYLCASAVGGTYEQYFGPGTRLTVT.